One sample yielded the 20 T cell receptor beta chains listed below, sequenced in a study of Ad26.COV2.S vaccination and SARS-CoV-2 variants. This sample's treatment: some 20 received Ad26.COV2.S at low or high dose, single or two shots; roughly five received placebo; per-sample allocation not given. Samples were taken on day 63 after the first vaccine or placebo injection. The protocol was immunoSEQ multiplex PCR, while the TCRdb copy is restricted to in-frame clones and leaves out a portion. In the table there are about 420,000 clones, 88% of which are singletons. The sequencing here drew on peripheral blood, taken in a trial of Ad26.COV2.S vaccine versus placebo. The receptors here all came from a person between 18 and 65 years old who received the Ad26.COV2.S COVID-19 vaccine or a placebo.

The CDR3 here is CASSKQGSGYGYTF. As DNA, the CDR3 is TGTGCCAGCAGTAAACAAGGATCTGGCTATGGCTACACCTTC. The V gene is TRBV6-5, the J gene TRBJ1-2; D uncertain. The CDR3 contains 14 residues. The ends were cut back, 5 bases at V and 4 bases at J, with 14 bases in the middle. Looked up from germline, CDR1 is MNHEY and CDR2 is SVGAGI.

The gene calls are TRBV7-9 and TRBJ2-6; 8 bases are shared with TRBD1. Per germline, CDR1 SEHNR and CDR2 FQNEAQ (reference sequence). The CDR3 contains 19 residues. The V gene end was trimmed by 5 bases and the J gene end by 0 bases; junction bases not matched to a gene: 12. CDR3: CASSQNLQGVSSGANVLTF. The DNA for the CDR3 is TGTGCCAGCAGCCAAAACCTACAGGGGGTTAGCTCTGGGGCCAACGTCCTGACTTTC.

The rearrangement joins TRBV19 to TRBJ2-7; possible D gene TRBD1, 7 bases. This CDR3 is built from 12 residues. The germline gives CDR1 LNHDA, CDR2 SQIVND (reference sequence). Trimming pared 9 bases from V and 7 bases from J, leaving 16 bases between. The CDR3 spells CASGQAGGEQYF. For the CDR3, the DNA is TGTGCCAGCGGACAGGCCGGGGGAGAGCAGTACTTC.

CDR3 in amino acids: CASSFGPLLAARDTQYF. In nucleotides, the CDR3 is TGTGCCAGCAGCTTCGGCCCCTTACTAGCGGCGCGGGATACGCAGTATTTT. V is TRBV7-9 and J is TRBJ2-3, with TRBD2 matching 8 bases. Trimming removed 3 bases from V and 6 bases from J; junction bases left unmatched: 14. The CDR3 consists of 17 residues. Germline values: CDR1 SEHNR, CDR2 FQNEAQ (reference sequence).

The rearrangement uses TRBV25-1 and TRBJ1-1; D ambiguous. Germline V gene lookup returns CDR1 MGHDK and CDR2 SYGVNS. The germline V and J ends were trimmed by 2 bases and 6 bases, with 16 bases remaining between them. The CDR3 has 15 residues. CDR3 protein: CASSEVGRKYSEAFF. The CDR3 DNA reads TGTGCCAGCAGTGAAGTTGGTCGCAAGTACTCTGAAGCTTTCTTT.

CDR3 in amino acids: CASSYFGRNQPQHF. CDR3 bases: TGTGCCAGCAGTTACTTCGGCAGAAATCAGCCCCAGCATTTT. V and J are TRBV6-2 or TRBV6-3 and TRBJ1-5; no clear D gene. The CDR3 covers 14 residues. Germline lookup yields CDR1 MNHEY and CDR2 SVGEGT. The germline V and J ends were trimmed by 1 base and 4 bases, with 8 bases remaining between them.

The chain recombines TRBV6-2 or TRBV6-3 with TRBJ2-7; no firm D call. Germline V gene lookup returns CDR1 MNHEY and CDR2 SVGEGT. Trimming left V 5 bases short and J 0 bases short, with 11 bases between. The CDR3 spans 14 residues. The CDR3 sequence is CASSTGWGSYEQYF. Written as DNA, the CDR3 is TGTGCCAGCAGTACGGGTTGGGGCTCCTACGAGCAGTACTTC.

The rearrangement joins TRBV24-1 to TRBJ2-1; TRBD2 matches 16 bases. V was clipped by 3 bases and J by 4 bases; unmatched bases: 8. CDR3 length: 19 residues. The V gene's germline CDR1 is KGHDR and CDR2 SFDVKD. The CDR3 region has the DNA TGTGCCACCAGTGATAAACCGGGACTAGCGGGGGGGCTATACAATGAGCAGTTCTTC. Its translation: CATSDKPGLAGGLYNEQFF.

This chain links TRBV3-1 (or the pseudogene TRBV3-2) with TRBJ1-2, with D unclear. CDR1 is LGHDT, CDR2 YNNKEL, per germline (reference sequence). V gave up 5 bases and J gave up 4 bases, with 17 bases separating them. The length of the CDR3 is 15 residues. The CDR3 DNA is TGTGCCAGCAGCTTATCCCGGGATTTCCTCTATGGCTACACCTTC. Its translation: CASSLSRDFLYGYTF.

The rearrangement uses TRBV10-3 and TRBJ2-3, with TRBD1 identical over 10 bases. The V and J ends lost 8 bases and 2 bases, in that order; junction bases with no gene match: 4. CDR1 and CDR2 from the germline V gene are ENHRY and SYGVKD. This CDR3 is built from 14 residues. The chain's CDR3 is CAIGDRGPTDTQYF. The CDR3 DNA reads TGTGCCATCGGGGACAGGGGTCCCACAGATACGCAGTATTTT.

The rearrangement uses TRBV19 and TRBJ2-4; unclear D gene. The CDR3 has 11 residues. The germline V gene encodes CDR1 LNHDA and CDR2 SQIVND (reference sequence). Trimming stripped 6 bases from V and 5 bases from J, with 5 bases between. The CDR3 reads CASRTENIQYF. The CDR3 DNA reads as TGTGCCAGTAGAACCGAAAACATTCAGTACTTC.

The chain has TRBV5-4 and TRBJ1-3; 9 bases are shared with TRBD1. CDR3 length equals 17 residues. Germline loops: CDR1 SGHNT, CDR2 YYREEE (reference sequence). V lost 2 bases, J lost 4 bases, and 10 bases stayed unmatched. CDR3 nucleotide sequence: TGTGCCAGCAGCTTAGTTGGGACAGGGTATGGAGGAAACACCATATATTTT. Amino acids: CASSLVGTGYGGNTIYF.

This clone was counted once. The J gene is TRBJ2-5, the V gene TRBV6-5; a weak D match, TRBD2 (5 bases). V was shortened by 6 bases and J by 0 bases, with 8 bases between the two germline ends. The germline gives CDR1 MNHEY, CDR2 SVGAGI. The CDR3 has 13 residues. The CDR3 coding sequence is TGTGCCAGCAGGGGAGCGGACCAAGAGACCCAGTACTTC. Its translation: CASRGADQETQYF.

The V and J genes are TRBV6-5 and TRBJ2-7; TRBD2 matches 7 bases. V lost 8 bases and J lost 1; bases outside the gene matches: 11. Per the germline V gene, CDR1 is MNHEY and CDR2 is SVGAGI. There are 15 residues in the CDR3. The CDR3 here is CASQPALGGSYEQYF. CDR3 in DNA: TGTGCCAGCCAACCCGCGTTGGGGGGGTCCTACGAGCAGTACTTC.

This rearrangement joins TRBV30 to TRBJ1-6; 7 positions agree with TRBD1. CDR1 is GTSNPN and CDR2 is SVGIG in the germline V gene (reference sequence). This CDR3 is 17 amino acids long. V shed 4 bases, J shed 4 bases, and the junction held 13 bases outside the gene matches. CDR3 in DNA: TGTGCCTGGAATGACGTAGGGGGCGGCCAATATAATTCACCCCTCCACTTT. Its translation is CAWNDVGGGQYNSPLHF.

The chain links TRBV7-9 to TRBJ2-1; a weak D match, TRBD2 (5 bases). Germline lookup yields CDR1 SEHNR and CDR2 FQNEAQ (reference sequence). The CDR3 sequence is 13 residues long. The V end was cut by 3 bases, the J end by 6 bases, with 9 bases between. Here the CDR3 reads CASSFEGPNEQFF. In nucleotides, the CDR3 is TGTGCCAGCAGCTTCGAGGGTCCCAATGAGCAGTTCTTC.

The gene calls are TRBV9 and TRBJ2-7; D is unresolved. This CDR3 spans 12 amino acids. V lost 0 bases, J lost 7 bases, and 8 bases lay in between. The germline V gene encodes CDR1 SGDLS and CDR2 YYNGEE. Here the CDR3 DNA reads TGTGCCAGCAGCGTAGGATCGAGGGAGCAGTACTTC. Residues: CASSVGSREQYF. Looking up the rest from reference TRBV9 and TRBJ2-7 gives the full variable domain: DSGVTQTPKHLITATGQRVTLRCSPRSGDLSVYWYQQSLDQGLQFLIQYYNGEERAKGNILERFSAQQFPDLHSELNLSSLELGDSALYFCASSVGSREQYFGPGTRLTVT.

J is TRBJ2-2 and V is TRBV5-1; D might be TRBD1 (5 bases). The CDR3 contains 15 residues. V was cut by 0 bases and J by 4 bases, with 10 bases left in between. The germline V gene has CDR1 SGHRS and CDR2 YFSETQ. The CDR3 sequence: CASSLAQGSTGELFF. In DNA, the CDR3 is TGCGCCAGCAGCTTGGCGCAGGGTAGCACCGGGGAGCTGTTTTTT.

V usage is TRBV7-2 and J usage is TRBJ2-2; D is possibly TRBD1 or TRBD2 (6 bases each). CDR1 is SGHTA, CDR2 FQGNSA, per germline. With 5 bases removed from V and 1 base from J, the gap between germline ends came to 14 bases. This CDR3 spans 16 amino acids. The CDR3 DNA follows: TGTGCCAGCAGCCGCCGACAGGAGGGGAACACCGGGGAGCTGTTTTTT. This translates into CASSRRQEGNTGELFF.

This clone was seen once. The chain has TRBV2 and TRBJ1-6; D is unresolved. This CDR3 has 13 residues. Trimming left V 3 bases short and J 11 bases short, with 11 bases between. CDR1 and CDR2 (germline): SNHLY, FYNNEI. The CDR3 spells CASSEEGLAPLHF. CDR3 DNA: TGTGCCAGCAGTGAGGAGGGATTAGCACCCCTCCACTTT.